The rows below give T cell receptor beta chains drawn from one sample of a study of cytomegalovirus exposure and HLA in healthy donors. Assay used: immunoSEQ multiplex PCR; TCRdb lists only in-frame clones, some missing. This table holds some 130,000 clones, 80% to 90% found once. The sequencing sample was made of PBMCs. The receptors derive from a woman in her thirties or forties in good health and CMV-seropositive. CDR3s include the opening cysteine and the closing phenylalanine or tryptophan. A row's size may be missing; if present it is once, few, many or a size class.

TRBV30 - CAWSRGLLEAFF
TRBV9 - CASSAGWEAFF
TRBV19 - CASSIASGRRDTQYF
TRBV5-1 - CASSYEDIEAFF
TRBV5-4 - CASSLVAGNTEAFF
TRBV10-1 - CASSESGRAGRGAFF
TRBV28 - CASSLWVGVGNQPQHF
TRBV18 - CASYRTGTFTDTQYF
TRBV25-1 few CASSPGEGPYEQYF
TRBV2 - CASSVEAGGHNEQFF
TRBV4-3 - CASSQDELAGENEQFF
TRBV10-3 few CAISGGPSAGETQYF
TRBV27 - CASSSYRDIRTDTQYF
TRBV9 - CASSVVEGEAFF
TRBV27 - CASSDNHYGYTF
TRBV5-1 - CASSLNTGISYEQYF
TRBV6-5 - CASSYSKGQGVREQYF
TRBV28 - CASSLPGSGGEKLLF
TRBV5-1 - CASSLFGAGLRSGANVLTF
TRBV4-2 - CASSQDLASYNSPLHF
TRBV5-1 once CASSFRLAGGLTSTDTQYF
TRBV2 few CASTGRQREKLFF
TRBV10-3 - CAIKSGVGGGAENIQYF
TRBV11-2 - CASGLAGGGARIQYF
TRBV4-2 - CASSQGGALEETQYF
TRBV7-8 - CASSFQGGSYEQYF
TRBV9 - CASSVVSGANTGELFF
TRBV27 - CASSWRQGYYEQYF
TRBV6-6 - CASRAVGDEQFF
TRBV6-5 - CASSYFANTGELFF
TRBV28 - CASSQPGQTYNEQFF